This T cell receptor beta chain was observed in a study of a mutant IDH1 vaccine in newly diagnosed glioma. Assay: immunoSEQ multiplex PCR; the TCRdb copy retains only in-frame clones and omits some. This sample carries tens of thousands of clones, more than 85% of them seen once, and the ten largest clones take 4% to 5.5%. Germline loops: CDR1 SEHNR, CDR2 FQNEAQ (reference sequence). Trimming pared 1 base from V and 4 bases from J, leaving 16 bases between. There are 16 residues in the CDR3. Sample time point: baseline, week 1 (first vaccination visit). Treatment meaning: pre-vaccination baseline after standard-of-care therapy.

The sequencing used PBMCs, collected from a glioma patient treated with radiotherapy, temozolomide or both. The rearrangement uses TRBV7-9 and TRBJ2-5, with D possibly being TRBD1 (6 bases). The origin of this receptor is a woman aged 40 to 55 with glioma. The DNA of the CDR3 is TGTGCCAGCAGCTTAGTCTCGGGACACACATTAGAGACCCAGTACTTC. This codes for CASSLVSGHTLETQYF.